These 32 T cell receptor beta chains share one sample of origin, sequenced in a study of early T cells in non-severe SARS-CoV-2 infection. MiXCR, run by TCRdb on the 5' RACE reads, gives a single entry per CDR3 protein. The sample lists roughly 75,000 distinct CDR3 sequences, over 9.5% occurring once. Material: whole blood. The source is an adult who was a healthcare worker with PCR-confirmed SARS-CoV-2 infection or an uninfected control (not recorded which).

This clonotype was counted ten times or more. The rearrangement links TRBV3-1 to TRBJ1-4; D may be TRBD1 (6 bases). This CDR3 region has 14 residues. V lost 6 bases, J lost 8 bases, and 16 bases lay in between. The germline V gene encodes CDR1 LGHDT and CDR2 YNNKEL (reference sequence). The CDR3, as DNA: TGTGCCAGCAGGCCAACGGGGGCAAGAGAAAAACTGTTTTTT. Translating it yields CASRPTGAREKLFF.

This clonotype was detected many times. This chain joins TRBV27 and TRBJ1-5; D perhaps matches TRBD1 (5 bases). The V gene's germline CDR1 is MNHEY and CDR2 SMNVEV (reference sequence). Trimming removed 0 bases at V and 7 bases at J, with 16 bases between. The CDR3 contains 16 residues. The CDR3 bases are TGTGCCAGCAGTTTATCGGGAAGTGCGCGGGGGCAGCCCCAGCATTTT. Translation gives CASSLSGSARGQPQHF.

This clonotype was observed at least ten times. The V gene is TRBV28, the J gene TRBJ2-6; 7 positions agree with TRBD1. Germline V gene data show CDR1 as MDHEN and CDR2 as SYDVKM. Trimming took 6 bases from V and 5 from J; bases not matched to a gene: 16. This CDR3 is 18 amino acids long. CDR3 in DNA: TGTGCCAGCAGCTCTCTCGACAGGGCCACATCTCGGGCCAACGTCCTGACTTTC. It specifies CASSSLDRATSRANVLTF.

This clonotype has ten or more counts. The CDR3 spells CASSPLDEAFF. In DNA, the CDR3 is TGTGCCAGCAGTCCTCTGGATGAAGCTTTCTTT. The V call is TRBV12-3 or TRBV12-4, the J call TRBJ1-1; D is unclear. This CDR3 spans 11 amino acids. V gave up 5 bases and J gave up 7 bases, with 8 bases separating them.

This clonotype came up once. The chain links TRBV9 to TRBJ2-7, with D perhaps TRBD1 (5 bases). From germline, CDR1 is SGDLS and CDR2 YYNGEE. Trimming removed 5 bases from V and 1 base from J, with 10 bases in between. The CDR3 sequence is 13 residues long. CDR3: CASRTALSYEQYF. The DNA of the CDR3 is TGTGCCAGCAGGACAGCTCTATCCTACGAGCAGTACTTC.

This clonotype was recorded many times. This rearrangement joins TRBV4-1 to TRBJ1-2; D is uncertain. The CDR3 length is 14 residues. The germline CDR1 and CDR2 sequences are MGHRA and YSYEKL. V was clipped by 2 bases and J by 2 bases, with 9 bases between them. This CDR3 is CASSQSGINYGYTF. CDR3 nucleotide sequence: TGCGCCAGCAGCCAATCCGGGATAAACTATGGCTACACCTTC.

This clonotype was recorded once. The CDR3 region is CSARSDYPDEQFF. In DNA form, the CDR3 reads TGCAGTGCTAGATCGGACTATCCTGATGAGCAGTTCTTC. The J gene is TRBJ2-1, the V gene TRBV20-1; possible D gene TRBD2, 6 bases. Trimming cost V 2 bases and J 8 bases, with 13 bases left between them. Per germline, CDR1 DFQATT and CDR2 SNEGSKA (reference sequence). This CDR3 contains 13 residues.

This clonotype was seen repeatedly, ten times or more. The chain combines TRBV24-1 with TRBJ1-5; D possibly corresponds to TRBD1 (5 bases). The CDR3 is made up of 14 amino acids. Germline V gene data show CDR1 as KGHDR and CDR2 as SFDVKD. The V and J ends lost 3 bases and 3 bases respectively, with 8 bases between them. CDR3 in amino acids: CATSDRQLNQPQHF. CDR3 coding DNA: TGTGCCACCAGTGATCGACAGCTCAATCAGCCCCAGCATTTT.

To note about this clonotype: A much larger clone differs by one base, so this may be a read error. The V and J genes are TRBV20-1 and TRBJ2-1; 9 positions agree with TRBD2. Trimming at V came to 6 bases and at J to 6 bases, leaving 6 bases not matched to a gene. Germline V gene data show CDR1 as DFQATT and CDR2 as SNEGSKA (reference sequence). The CDR3 has 13 amino acids. The CDR3 here is CSAMSSGTNEQFF. The DNA of the CDR3 is TGCAGTGCGATGTCTAGCGGGACCAATGAGCAGTTCTTC.

This clonotype occurred many times. The gene calls are TRBV12-3 or TRBV12-4 and TRBJ1-1; D gene unclear. With 0 bases removed from V and 0 bases from J, the gap between germline ends came to 8 bases. The CDR3 covers 15 residues. CDR3 in DNA: TGTGCCAGCAGTTTAGCGCATGGGATGAACACTGAAGCTTTCTTT. This sequence encodes CASSLAHGMNTEAFF.

A note on this clonotype: One base away lies a much larger clone, so this may be a sequencing read error. The chain recombines TRBV7-9 with TRBJ2-1, with D unclear. Germline V gene data show CDR1 as SEHNR and CDR2 as FQNEAQ (reference sequence). The CDR3 spans 11 residues. This CDR3 is CASSLHNGQFF. CDR3 in DNA: TGTGCCAGCAGCTTACACAATGGGCAGTTCTTC.

At least ten counts were recorded for this clonotype. This chain joins TRBV11-1 and TRBJ2-7; D call uncertain. The CDR3 is 12 amino acids. The germline V and J ends were trimmed by 5 bases and 0 bases, with 5 bases remaining between them. CDR1 and CDR2 from the germline V gene are SGHAT and FQDESV (reference sequence). The CDR3 nucleotides read TGTGCCAGCAGCAAGAACTCCTACGAGCAGTACTTC. Protein sequence: CASSKNSYEQYF.

The rearrangement joins TRBV7-2 to TRBJ2-7, with 8 positions matching TRBD2. J was trimmed by 0 bases and V by 1 base; bases with no gene match: 2. The CDR3 totals 15 residues. Germline values: CDR1 SGHTA, CDR2 FQGNSA. This chain's CDR3 is CASSLVAGYSYEQYF. CDR3 sequence (DNA): TGTGCCAGCAGCTTAGTAGCGGGGTACTCCTACGAGCAGTACTTC.

The rearrangement joins TRBV7-6 to TRBJ2-6, with 7 bases identical to TRBD2. CDR1 and CDR2 (germline): SGHVS, FNYEAQ. This CDR3 is built from 18 residues. With 0 bases clipped from V and 4 bases from J, the junction kept 9 bases outside the gene matches. CDR3 bases: TGTGCCAGCAGCTTAGCGTCTGCGGGAGTGATGGGGGCCAACGTCCTGACTTTC. It translates to CASSLASAGVMGANVLTF. Complete variable domain (other parts from reference TRBV7-6 and TRBJ2-6): GAGVSQSPRYKVTKRGQDVALRCDPISGHVSLYWYRQALGQGPEFLTYFNYEAQQDKSGLPNDRFSAERPEGSISTLTIQRTEQRDSAMYRCASSLASAGVMGANVLTFGAGSRLTVL.

This clonotype has more than one count but fewer than ten. The genes are TRBV7-2 and TRBJ2-3; D is uncertain. Germline CDR1 SGHTA, CDR2 FQGNSA. CDR3 length equals 13 residues. V shed 4 bases and J shed 7 bases, with 12 bases lying between them. CDR3 DNA sequence: TGTGCCAGCAGCTCAGCTAAAACATATACGCAGTATTTT. It encodes CASSSAKTYTQYF.

The chain employs TRBV29-1 and TRBJ2-1, with 8 nucleotides matching TRBD2. V shed 2 bases and J 6 bases; nucleotides not matched to a gene: 9. The germline gives CDR1 SQVTM, CDR2 ANQGSEA. This CDR3 has 15 amino acids. The CDR3 bases are TGCAGCGTTGAAACCGGGACTAGGGGACTCAATGAGCAGTTCTTC. This translates into CSVETGTRGLNEQFF.

About this clonotype: One end of the junction is discordant with germline, which a read error may explain. This chain links TRBV15 with TRBJ2-7, with D possibly matching TRBD2 (6 bases). CDR3 length equals 14 residues. CDR1 is LNHNV, CDR2 YYDKDF, per germline (reference sequence). The CDR3: CVTSESGVDYEQYF. CDR3 sequence (DNA): TGTGTCACCAGCGAATCGGGAGTGGACTACGAGCAGTACTTC.

This clonotype was observed at least ten times. This rearrangement joins TRBV5-1 to TRBJ2-7; D gene unclear. Trimming shortened V by 2 bases and J by 4 bases, and 10 bases separated the two germline ends. The CDR3 has 13 residues. Per germline, CDR1 SGHRS and CDR2 YFSETQ. The CDR3 sequence: CASSLISPYEQYF. CDR3 in DNA: TGCGCCAGCAGCTTAATTTCTCCGTACGAGCAGTACTTC.

A few counts support this clonotype. The genes are TRBV20-1 and TRBJ2-1; a weak D match, TRBD2 (6 bases). CDR3 length: 16 residues. Germline-derived CDR1 and CDR2 are DFQATT and SNEGSKA (reference sequence). V was pared by 2 bases and J by 9 bases, with 23 bases between. Here the CDR3 DNA reads TGCAGTGCTAGACCCGCGCTAGCCGGAGGGTTGGTTGAGCAGTTCTTC. Protein product: CSARPALAGGLVEQFF.

The chain is built from TRBV28 and TRBJ2-1, with 8 bases aligning to TRBD1. The CDR3 runs to 14 residues. J was trimmed by 8 bases and V by 5 bases; bases with no gene match: 8. Germline loops: CDR1 MDHEN, CDR2 SYDVKM. CDR3 amino acids: CASSDRGILDEQFF. CDR3 DNA: TGTGCCAGCAGTGACAGGGGAATATTGGATGAGCAGTTCTTC.

This clonotype was recorded many times. The chain couples TRBV2 to TRBJ1-5; D is perhaps TRBD1 (5 bases). Trimming took 3 bases from V and 7 from J, leaving 10 bases between them. Per germline, CDR1 SNHLY and CDR2 FYNNEI. The CDR3 consists of 13 residues. CDR3: CASSDREDQPQHF. The CDR3 DNA reads TGTGCCAGCAGTGACAGGGAAGACCAGCCCCAGCATTTT.

The chain has TRBV10-2 and TRBJ2-3; no firm D call. Germline loops: CDR1 WSHSY, CDR2 SAAADI. This CDR3 has 12 amino acids. V gave up 2 bases and J gave up 8 bases, with 8 bases separating them. CDR3 coding DNA: TGCGCCAGCAGTGAGCCTTACGCTACGCAGTATTTT. Protein sequence: CASSEPYATQYF.

As for this clonotype: This may come from a read error, since a much larger clone is one base off. The rearrangement uses TRBV20-1 and TRBJ1-1; no definite D call. Germline V CDR1 and CDR2: DFQATT, SNEGSKA (reference sequence). V gave up 8 bases and J gave up 1 base, with 11 bases separating them. This CDR3 has 12 amino acids. The CDR3 nucleotides are TGCAGTACCTGGTGGGGGAACACTGAAGCTTTCTTT. Its protein product is CSTWWGNTEAFF.

This clonotype was seen at least ten times. The chain uses TRBV6-1 and TRBJ2-3; D gene unclear. Trimming took off 2 bases at V and 0 bases at J, with 9 bases between the two ends. This CDR3 has 15 amino acids. Germline V gene data show CDR1 as MNHNS and CDR2 as SASEGT. CDR3 sequence: CASSEMAASTDTQYF. The CDR3, as DNA: TGTGCCAGCAGTGAAATGGCGGCTAGCACAGATACGCAGTATTTT.

This clonotype came up many times. The chain joins TRBV12-3 or TRBV12-4 to TRBJ2-3; no clear D gene. The CDR3 sequence is 14 residues long. The germline V and J ends were trimmed by 6 bases and 0 bases, with 10 bases remaining between them. The CDR3 protein is CASRPIGSTDTQYF. For the CDR3, the DNA is TGTGCCAGCAGACCGATCGGAAGCACAGATACGCAGTATTTT.

This clonotype was detected ten times or more. CDR3 bases: TGTGCCAGCAGCTTAGGACAGCTAAATGAAAAACTGTTTTTT. This gives the protein CASSLGQLNEKLFF. V and J are TRBV7-9 and TRBJ1-4; tentatively, D is TRBD1 (5 bases). CDR1 SEHNR and CDR2 FQNEAQ come from the germline V gene (reference sequence). V shed 1 base and J shed 5 bases, with 8 bases lying between them. The CDR3 has 14 residues.

This clonotype was found a few times. The rearrangement links TRBV11-3 to TRBJ2-6; D remains unclear. V was shortened by 5 bases and J by 1 base, with 9 bases between the two germline ends. CDR1 and CDR2 (germline): SGHNT, YENEEA. The CDR3 contains 15 residues. CDR3 nucleotides: TGTGCCAGCAGCGCGAGGTCATCTGGGGCCAACGTCCTGACTTTC. Protein sequence: CASSARSSGANVLTF.

The chain couples TRBV7-6 to TRBJ2-3; D might be TRBD2 (5 bases). This CDR3 has 15 residues. Trimming shortened V by 2 bases and J by 6 bases, and 15 bases separated the two germline ends. In germline, CDR1 is SGHVS, CDR2 FNYEAQ. The CDR3: CASSLTGPPGDTQYF. As DNA, the CDR3 is TGTGCCAGCAGCTTAACGGGTCCGCCGGGGGATACGCAGTATTTT.

This clonotype appeared many times. This rearrangement joins TRBV15 to TRBJ1-6; maybe TRBD1 (5 bases). V was pared by 0 bases and J by 10 bases, with 10 bases between. This CDR3 has 14 residues. Germline CDR1 is LNHNV and CDR2 is YYDKDF (reference sequence). The DNA for the CDR3 is TGTGCCACCAGCAGAGATCCCCAGGGATCACCCCTCCACTTT. Translating gives CATSRDPQGSPLHF.

The genes are TRBV29-1 and TRBJ2-2, with D tentatively TRBD2 (5 bases). V gave up 1 base and J gave up 5 bases, with 8 bases separating them. Germline values: CDR1 SQVTM, CDR2 ANQGSEA. This CDR3 contains 13 residues. CDR3 in amino acids: CSVEGPGTGELFF. For the CDR3, the DNA is TGCAGCGTTGAAGGACCGGGAACCGGGGAGCTGTTTTTT.

The chain links TRBV7-9 to TRBJ2-5; TRBD2 aligns across 7 bases. Per the germline V gene, CDR1 is SEHNR and CDR2 is FQNEAQ (reference sequence). The trim removed 5 bases at V and 2 bases at J, leaving 11 bases unmatched. The CDR3 has 16 residues. The DNA for the CDR3 is TGTGCCAGCAGCCCCTTTCCTGCGGGAGATCAAGAGACCCAGTACTTC. It specifies CASSPFPAGDQETQYF. Variable domain in full (rest from reference TRBV7-9 and TRBJ2-5): DTGVSQNPRHKITKRGQNVTFRCDPISEHNRLYWYRQTLGQGPEFLTYFQNEAQLEKSRLLSDRFSAERPKGSFSTLEIQRTEQGDSAMYLCASSPFPAGDQETQYFGPGTRLLVL.

This clonotype was counted at least ten times. The chain has TRBV5-1 and TRBJ2-7; D possibly matches TRBD1 or TRBD2 (5 bases each). The CDR3 loop spans 11 amino acids. Deletions cut 7 bases from V and 7 bases from J, with 12 bases between. The germline V gene has CDR1 SGHRS and CDR2 YFSETQ. CDR3 sequence (DNA): TGCGCCAGCCGGGACCTTACTGAGCAGTACTTC. It is translated as CASRDLTEQYF.